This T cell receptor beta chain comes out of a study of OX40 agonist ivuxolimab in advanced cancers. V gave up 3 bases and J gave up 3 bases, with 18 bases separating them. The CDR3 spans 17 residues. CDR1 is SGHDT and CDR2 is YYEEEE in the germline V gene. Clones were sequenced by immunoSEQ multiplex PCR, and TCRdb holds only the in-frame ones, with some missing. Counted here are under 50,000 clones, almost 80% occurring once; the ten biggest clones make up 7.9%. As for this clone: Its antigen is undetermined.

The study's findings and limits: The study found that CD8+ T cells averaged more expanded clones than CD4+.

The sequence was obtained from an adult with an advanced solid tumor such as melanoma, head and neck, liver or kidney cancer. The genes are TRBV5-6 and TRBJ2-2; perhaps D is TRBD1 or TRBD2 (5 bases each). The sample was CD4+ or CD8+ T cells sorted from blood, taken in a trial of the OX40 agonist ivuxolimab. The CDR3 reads CASSSTAEGTHTGELFF. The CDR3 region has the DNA TGTGCCAGCAGCTCGACAGCAGAGGGGACCCACACCGGGGAGCTGTTTTTT.